This T cell receptor (beta chain) stems from a study of blood T cell repertoires in COVID-19. At the level of the study: Italy, Spain and the United States were the sources of the convalescent and acute COVID-19 samples. The cDNA or gDNA used as material had been derived from T cells, B-cell-depleted T cells, or PBMCs.

Per the authors' pipeline: Estimated nucleated cell counts came from reference gene primer amplification. Clones were read by immunoSEQ multiplex PCR, and TCRdb kept only the in-frame ones, dropping some. That table is the source of V, J and clone size, and D and trimming were worked out from the DNA. The sample has a few hundred thousand clones, 75% to 90% seen once. Germline CDR1 is SGHRS and CDR2 is YFSETQ. Trimming removed 5 bases from V and 4 bases from J, with 10 bases in between. This CDR3 contains 13 residues. Assignment of participants to cohorts was predicated upon participant-reported clinical history.

The specimen sequenced was PBMCs or T cells enriched from blood (not recorded which). The source is a woman in her twenties or thirties who had been exposed to COVID-19. The chain couples TRBV5-1 to TRBJ1-3; D remains unclear. CDR3 DNA: TGCGCCAGCAGTCAGGATGCGGGAAACACCATATATTTT. Its translation is CASSQDAGNTIYF.